This TCR beta chain came from a study of T cell responses to AZD1222 COVID-19 vaccine. Overall study findings and caveats: Seropositive AZD1222 recipients at baseline numbered only 6 or 7. The donors showed a predominance of white British ancestry and of females, with possible underestimation of clonal diversity. When two AZD1222 doses had been given, Spike-specific TCR breadth and depth rose.

Produced via immunoSEQ multiplex PCR; TCRdb's table is partial and in-frame only. The table includes about 180,000 clones, 90% to 95% detected once. On this clone: What it binds is not known.

The study pooled second doses at about 4 or about 12 weeks. Trimming at V came to 5 bases and at J to 2 bases, leaving 3 bases not matched to a gene. The germline V gene has CDR1 MNHEY and CDR2 SMNVEV (reference sequence). The CDR3 has 14 amino acids. The chain couples TRBV27 to TRBJ1-5; 7 nucleotides agree with TRBD1. This receptor was obtained from an adult who received the AZD1222 COVID-19 vaccine. This specimen consisted of peripheral blood, obtained 28 days after the second AZD1222 dose. CDR3 nucleotide sequence: TGTGCCAGCAGTACAGGGGCGGGCAATCAGCCCCAGCATTTT. This encodes CASSTGAGNQPQHF.